Following are 32 T cell receptor beta chains from one sample sequenced in a study of vaccination and CD4 T cells after COVID-19. For these TCRs, the target antigens are not known. The Oncomine TCR Beta short-read assay was applied to DNA of cultured CD4+ T cells. TCRdb ran MiXCR on the PCR reads and lists one entry per CDR3 protein. The profile shows roughly 10,000 distinct CDR3 sequences, over 25% of them singletons. The treatment here: approximately nine-day PBMC culture with coronavirus spike peptide pools or control peptides (ViraFEST assay). This sample comprised CD4+ T cells from blood, cultured in vitro, obtained after SARS-CoV-2 vaccination. The receptors were gathered from a human donor who had recovered from COVID-19.

J is TRBJ1-5 and V is TRBV12-3 or TRBV12-4; possible D gene TRBD1, 5 bases. CDR3 size: 18 residues. Trimming took off 6 bases at V and 2 bases at J, with 23 bases between the two ends. In nucleotides, the CDR3 is TGTGCCAGCAGCCCGGGGGGGGGGAGGGGTCTGGGCAATCAGCCCCAGCATTTT. It yields the protein CASSPGGGRGLGNQPQHF.

The V gene is TRBV5-1, the J gene TRBJ2-7, with 8 bases identical to TRBD1. The germline CDR1 and CDR2 sequences are SGHRS and YFSETQ. After removal of 1 base from V and 3 bases from J, the junction contained 3 bases not matched to a gene. The CDR3 totals 14 residues. CDR3 region: CASSLNRGDYEQYF. The CDR3, as DNA: TGCGCCAGCAGCTTGAACAGGGGGGACTACGAGCAGTACTTC.

This chain links TRBV6-5 with TRBJ2-2, with D tentatively TRBD1 (6 bases). V lost 4 bases, J lost 0 bases, and 15 bases lay in between. CDR3 length: 17 amino acids. CDR1 is MNHEY, CDR2 SVGAGI, per germline. The DNA of the CDR3 is TGTGCCAGCAGTTTATTTCCCAACAGGGCGAACACCGGGGAGCTGTTTTTT. Residues: CASSLFPNRANTGELFF.

By its share, this clonotype is medium-sized. J is TRBJ2-3 and V is TRBV7-2, with a tentative D call TRBD2 (6 bases). There are 16 residues in the CDR3. V was cut by 2 bases and J by 0 bases, with 12 bases left in between. Germline values: CDR1 SGHTA, CDR2 FQGNSA. The CDR3 loop is CASSLLGGGSTDTQYF. In nucleotides, the CDR3 is TGTGCCAGCAGCTTATTGGGTGGAGGGAGCACAGATACGCAGTATTTT.

The chain employs TRBV21-1 and TRBJ1-3; the table calls TRBD1, which could not be checked here. TRBV21-1 is a listed pseudogene. CDR3 size: 15 residues. The CDR3 nucleotides read TGTGCCAGCAGCAAAGGGGGGGTAGCTGGAAACACCATGTATTTT. This translates into CASSKGGVAGNTMYF.

The chain carries TRBV28 and TRBJ1-2; no clear D gene. CDR3 size: 20 residues. Per the germline V gene, CDR1 is MDHEN and CDR2 is SYDVKM. V gave up 6 bases and J gave up 2 bases, with 31 bases separating them. The CDR3 sequence is CASSSRGDNPNGRPNYGYTF. The DNA of the CDR3 is TGTGCCAGCAGCTCCCGAGGTGACAATCCGAATGGCAGACCCAACTATGGCTACACCTTC.

In its sample, this clonotype was seen a few times. This chain uses TRBV7-8 with TRBJ1-5; D is undetermined. Germline CDR1 SGHVS, CDR2 FQNEAQ. The CDR3 covers 14 residues. With 5 bases removed from V and 8 bases from J, the gap between germline ends came to 16 bases. The CDR3 region has the DNA TGTGCCAGCAGCCGAGAGAGACCGGGAAAGCCCCAGCATTTT. It yields the protein CASSRERPGKPQHF.

This clonotype was picked up a small number of times. This chain connects TRBV27 to TRBJ2-5, with D possibly TRBD2 on 6 matching bases. Per the germline V gene, CDR1 is MNHEY and CDR2 is SMNVEV (reference sequence). Trimming left V 1 base short and J 2 bases short, with 17 bases between. This CDR3 has 17 residues. CDR3 sequence reads: CASSLYRAGGKQETQYF. The CDR3 nucleotides are TGTGCCAGCAGTTTATATCGTGCTGGGGGGAAGCAAGAGACCCAGTACTTC.

The CDR3 here is CASSQKTDRAFF. The CDR3 DNA reads TGCGCCAGCAGCCAGAAGACTGATAGAGCTTTCTTT. The gene calls are TRBV4-3 and TRBJ1-1, with unresolved D. The CDR3 runs to 12 residues. The germline V gene encodes CDR1 LGHNA and CDR2 YSLEER. V lost 3 bases, J lost 10 bases, and 12 bases lay in between.

This sequence joins TRBV7-2 and TRBJ1-2, with D tentatively TRBD1 (5 bases). Trimming shortened V by 10 bases and J by 3 bases, and 18 bases separated the two germline ends. Germline CDR1 and CDR2: SGHTA and FQGNSA. The CDR3 runs to 14 residues. Here the CDR3 reads CATPRQGNDYGYTF. The CDR3 DNA is TGTGCCACCCCGAGGCAGGGCAATGACTATGGCTACACCTTC.

This chain connects TRBV6-1 to TRBJ2-1, with TRBD2 matching over 13 bases. Losses at the gene ends were 5 bases for V and 5 bases for J; bases not matched to a gene: 6. This CDR3 comprises 16 residues. From germline, CDR1 is MNHNS and CDR2 SASEGT. The chain's CDR3 is CASSRTSGRGNNEQFF. CDR3 nucleotides: TGTGCCAGCAGTAGGACTAGCGGGAGAGGTAACAATGAGCAGTTCTTC.

CDR3: CSAPPDTVGQPQHF. The CDR3 bases are TGCAGTGCTCCCCCGGACACCGTGGGACAGCCCCAGCATTTT. This chain links TRBV20-1 with TRBJ1-5; possibly TRBD1 for D (5 bases). The CDR3 runs to 14 residues. The V end was cut by 5 bases, the J end by 7 bases, with 18 bases between. CDR1 DFQATT and CDR2 SNEGSKA come from the germline V gene (reference sequence).

There are a few counts of this clonotype. The chain is built from TRBV5-1 and TRBJ2-5, with TRBD2 matching 10 bases. CDR3 length: 17 residues. V shed 0 bases, J shed 5 bases, and the junction held 10 bases outside the gene matches. Germline V CDR1 and CDR2: SGHRS, YFSETQ. The DNA of the CDR3 is TGCGCCAGCAGCTTGGCCCTAGCGGGGGCTCCGAGGGAGACCCAGTACTTC. Its protein is CASSLALAGAPRETQYF.

V and J are TRBV25-1 and TRBJ2-1; 9 bases line up with TRBD2. The germline V gene has CDR1 MGHDK and CDR2 SYGVNS. The CDR3 is 14 amino acids. J lost 7 bases, V lost 6 bases, and 7 bases had no gene match. In DNA form, the CDR3 reads TGTGCCAGCAGGGGGGGACTAGCACCGAATGAGCAGTTCTTC. It is translated as CASRGGLAPNEQFF. The whole variable domain, filled in from reference TRBV25-1 and TRBJ2-1, reads EADIYQTPRYLVIGTGKKITLECSQTMGHDKMYWYQQDPGMELHLIHYSYGVNSTEKGDLSSESTVSRIRTEHFPLTLESARPSHTSQYLCASRGGLAPNEQFFGPGTRLTVL.

This clonotype has only a few counts. CDR3 coding DNA: TGCAGTGCTAGATTGGGACGGCTATACAATGAGCAGTTCTTC. Translating it yields CSARLGRLYNEQFF. This chain joins TRBV20-1 and TRBJ2-1, with D possibly called TRBD1 or TRBD2 (5 bases each). Germline CDR1 reads DFQATT; CDR2 reads SNEGSKA (reference sequence). V was clipped by 2 bases and J by 4 bases, with 12 bases between them. The CDR3 is 14 residues long.

The chain joins TRBV6-1 to TRBJ1-2, with TRBD1 as a possible D gene (6 bases). The CDR3 extends over 14 amino acids. Deletions cut 6 bases from V and 5 bases from J, with 16 bases between. Germline CDR1 MNHNS, CDR2 SASEGT. The CDR3 sequence is CASRPGGLWYGYTF. The CDR3 DNA reads TGTGCCAGCAGGCCTGGGGGGCTTTGGTATGGCTACACCTTC.

The chain employs TRBV28 and TRBJ1-1; unclear D gene. The CDR3 has 16 amino acids. In germline, CDR1 is MDHEN, CDR2 SYDVKM. Trimming left V 4 bases short and J 6 bases short, with 21 bases between. CDR3 in DNA: TGTGCCAGCAGTTACGCGCATAGTATAAGGGCTGCTGAAGCTTTCTTT. It specifies CASSYAHSIRAAEAFF.

The chain couples TRBV4-2 to TRBJ2-5; tentatively, D is TRBD1 or TRBD2 (6 bases each). The CDR3 sequence is 14 residues long. CDR1 and CDR2 (germline): LGHNA, YNFKEQ. Between the trimmed V and J ends, which lost 4 bases and 5 bases, there was a span of 14 bases. For the CDR3, the DNA is TGTGCCAGCAGCCGGACTTCCGGGGGCGAGACCCAGTACTTC. It codes for CASSRTSGGETQYF.

This clonotype is judged large. The V call is TRBV20-1, the J call TRBJ1-5; TRBD1 is a possible D gene (5 bases). V lost 3 bases to trimming and J lost 0 bases, with 9 bases between them. Germline values: CDR1 DFQATT, CDR2 SNEGSKA (reference sequence). The CDR3 covers 14 residues. The CDR3 DNA follows: TGCAGTGCTAGTGGGGGTCTTAGCAATCAGCCCCAGCATTTT. It encodes CSASGGLSNQPQHF.

The rearrangement links TRBV20-1 to TRBJ2-4, with 7 bases fitting TRBD1. Trimming at V came to 5 bases and at J to 6 bases, leaving 4 bases not matched to a gene. CDR3 length equals 12 residues. Germline-derived CDR1 and CDR2 are DFQATT and SNEGSKA (reference sequence). The CDR3, as DNA: TGCAGTGCTTCAGGGGGTGTAAACATTCAGTACTTC. It codes for CSASGGVNIQYF.

By sample share, this clonotype is large. V and J are TRBV19 and TRBJ2-4; a possible D gene is TRBD2 (6 bases). CDR1 and CDR2 (germline): LNHDA, SQIVND (reference sequence). The CDR3 is 13 amino acids. The V end lost 7 bases, the J end lost 8 bases, and 15 bases lay between the germline ends. CDR3 DNA: TGTGCCAGTAATCTTCAGGCGGGGTACATTCAGTACTTC. Its translation is CASNLQAGYIQYF. The variable domain in full, with the rest retrieved from reference TRBV19 and TRBJ2-4, is DGGITQSPKYLFRKEGQNVTLSCEQNLNHDAMYWYRQDPGQGLRLIYYSQIVNDFQKGDIAEGYSVSREKKESFPLTVTSAQKNPTAFYLCASNLQAGYIQYFGAGTRLSVL.

The chain joins TRBV7-8 to TRBJ2-7; 7 bases align to TRBD1. Unmatched junction bases numbered 9, after V lost 7 bases and J lost 6 bases. This CDR3 region has 13 residues. Germline-derived CDR1 and CDR2 are SGHVS and FQNEAQ. DNA for the CDR3: TGTGCCAGCATACAGACAGGGTACGGCGAGCAGTACTTC. This encodes CASIQTGYGEQYF.

V gene TRBV27 combines with J gene TRBJ1-2; 7 positions match TRBD1. The CDR3 length is 14 residues. J was trimmed by 4 bases and V by 5 bases; bases with no gene match: 7. Per germline, CDR1 MNHEY and CDR2 SMNVEV (reference sequence). CDR3 loop: CASSVPGQPYGYTF. The CDR3 DNA reads as TGTGCCAGCAGTGTGCCGGGACAGCCCTATGGCTACACCTTC.

This clonotype was detected only a few times. The chain carries TRBV12-3 or TRBV12-4 and TRBJ1-6, with D unresolved. The ends were cut back, 3 bases at V and 10 bases at J, with 10 bases in the middle. The CDR3 has 13 residues. This CDR3 reads CASSLAVGSPLHF. CDR3 DNA: TGTGCCAGCAGTTTGGCGGTGGGCTCACCCCTCCACTTT.

This clonotype has more than one count but fewer than ten. The V call is TRBV7-2, the J call TRBJ2-1, with TRBD1 as a possible D gene (5 bases). This CDR3 comprises 12 residues. The germline V and J ends were trimmed by 4 bases and 9 bases, with 10 bases remaining between them. Per germline, CDR1 SGHTA and CDR2 FQGNSA. CDR3 region: CASSSLGVEQFF. The CDR3, as DNA: TGTGCCAGCAGCTCCCTAGGGGTTGAGCAGTTCTTC.

This rearrangement joins TRBV6-4 to TRBJ2-3; the match to TRBD2 covers 8 bases. V was clipped by 4 bases and J by 0 bases; unmatched bases: 3. CDR3 size: 15 residues. Germline loops: CDR1 MRHNA, CDR2 SNTAGT. CDR3 sequence reads: CASSASSGSTDTQYF. The CDR3 DNA reads as TGTGCCAGCAGTGCGTCTAGCGGGAGCACAGATACGCAGTATTTT.

The chain carries TRBV27 and TRBJ2-7; tentatively, D is TRBD2 (6 bases). The CDR3 spans 16 residues. Per the germline V gene, CDR1 is MNHEY and CDR2 is SMNVEV (reference sequence). The V end was cut by 5 bases, the J end by 3 bases, with 20 bases between. CDR3 sequence (DNA): TGTGCCAGCAGTCCAAGTCTGAGGAGGGCTGTCTACGAGCAGTACTTC. Protein sequence: CASSPSLRRAVYEQYF.

This clonotype was observed a few times. The chain couples TRBV6-2 or TRBV6-3 to TRBJ2-5; 15 positions agree with TRBD2. Germline V gene sequence: CDR1 MNHEY, CDR2 SVGEGT. The CDR3 consists of 17 residues. V lost 4 bases to trimming and J lost 5 bases; unmatched junction nucleotides: 8. The CDR3 region is CASSSRTSGRARETQYF. CDR3 in DNA: TGTGCCAGCAGTTCACGGACTAGCGGGAGGGCCCGGGAGACCCAGTACTTC.

As to this clonotype: The junction departs from the called germline gene at one end, perhaps through a read error. The chain has TRBV7-9 and TRBJ2-3; 8 nucleotides agree with TRBD1. The CDR3 has 16 residues. From germline, CDR1 is SEHNR and CDR2 FQNEAQ (reference sequence). The CDR3 bases are TGTGCCAGCATCTTAACAGGGGGAGCTAGCACAGATACGCAGTATTTT. It translates to CASILTGGASTDTQYF.

This sequence joins TRBV9 and TRBJ2-5, with TRBD1 matching over 10 bases. This CDR3 is built from 15 residues. The ends lost 4 bases at V and 1 base at J; junction bases unmatched: 4. CDR1 is SGDLS, CDR2 YYNGEE, per germline. CDR3 DNA: TGTGCCAGCAGCCGACGGACAGGGGGCCAAGAGACCCAGTACTTC. Amino acids: CASSRRTGGQETQYF.

The V call is TRBV11-2, the J call TRBJ2-7, with 15 bases fitting TRBD2. The germline V gene encodes CDR1 SGHAT and CDR2 FQNNGV. CDR3 size: 16 residues. Trimming cost V 3 bases and J 4 bases; bases outside gene matches: 4. The CDR3 loop is CASSFAGTSGRYEQYF. CDR3 nucleotides: TGTGCCAGCAGCTTTGCCGGGACTAGCGGGAGGTACGAGCAGTACTTC.

The chain is built from TRBV5-1 and TRBJ1-2; D is unresolved. There are 15 residues in the CDR3. Germline V gene data show CDR1 as SGHRS and CDR2 as YFSETQ. The V and J ends lost 4 bases and 2 bases respectively, with 15 bases between them. CDR3 coding DNA: TGCGCCAGCAGCCGCACACAGAACTCGAACTATGGCTACACCTTC. This gives the protein CASSRTQNSNYGYTF.